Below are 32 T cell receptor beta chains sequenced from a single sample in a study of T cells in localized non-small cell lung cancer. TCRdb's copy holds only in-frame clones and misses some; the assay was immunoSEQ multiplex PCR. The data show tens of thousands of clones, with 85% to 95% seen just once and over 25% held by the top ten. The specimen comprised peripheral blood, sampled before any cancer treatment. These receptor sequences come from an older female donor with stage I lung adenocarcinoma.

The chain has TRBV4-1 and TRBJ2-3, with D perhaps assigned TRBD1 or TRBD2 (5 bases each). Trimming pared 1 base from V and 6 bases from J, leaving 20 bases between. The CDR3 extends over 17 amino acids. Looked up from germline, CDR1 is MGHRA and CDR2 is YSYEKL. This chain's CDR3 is CASSQALGTAVVDTQYF. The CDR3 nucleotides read TGCGCCAGCAGCCAAGCGTTGGGGACCGCCGTCGTGGATACGCAGTATTTT.

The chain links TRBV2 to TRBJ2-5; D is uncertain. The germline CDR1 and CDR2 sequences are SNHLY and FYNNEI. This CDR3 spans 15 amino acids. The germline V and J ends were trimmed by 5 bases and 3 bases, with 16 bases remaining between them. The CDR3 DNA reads TGTGCCAGCAGTCCCCCGATTACAACAAAAGAGACCCAGTACTTC. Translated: CASSPPITTKETQYF.

The CDR3 loop reads CASSPGQDTYEQYF. The CDR3 DNA sequence: TGCGCCAGCAGCCCAGGACAGGATACCTACGAGCAGTACTTC. The chain recombines TRBV5-1 with TRBJ2-7; 7 bases match TRBD1. The junction had 6 bases not matched to a gene; V was cut back by 4 bases and J by 2 bases. This CDR3 region has 14 residues. Per germline, CDR1 SGHRS and CDR2 YFSETQ.

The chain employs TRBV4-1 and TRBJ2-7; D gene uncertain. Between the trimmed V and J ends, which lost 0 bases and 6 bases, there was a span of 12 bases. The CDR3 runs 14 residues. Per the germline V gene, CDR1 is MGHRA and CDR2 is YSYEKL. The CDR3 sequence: CASSQDGVAAEQYF. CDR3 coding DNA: TGCGCCAGCAGCCAAGATGGGGTGGCGGCCGAGCAGTACTTC.

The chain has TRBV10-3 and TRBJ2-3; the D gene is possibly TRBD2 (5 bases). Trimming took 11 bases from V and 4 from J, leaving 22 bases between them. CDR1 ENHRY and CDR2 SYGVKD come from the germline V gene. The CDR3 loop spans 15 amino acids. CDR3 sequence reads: CAAKPQDSRADTQYF. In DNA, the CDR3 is TGTGCCGCGAAACCTCAGGACTCTCGCGCAGATACGCAGTATTTT.

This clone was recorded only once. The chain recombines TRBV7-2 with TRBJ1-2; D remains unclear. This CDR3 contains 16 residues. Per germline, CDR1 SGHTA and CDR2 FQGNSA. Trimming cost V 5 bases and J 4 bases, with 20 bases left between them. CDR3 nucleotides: TGTGCCAGCAGCAGCATGGGAGACGGAAAGACCTATGGCTACACCTTC. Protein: CASSSMGDGKTYGYTF.

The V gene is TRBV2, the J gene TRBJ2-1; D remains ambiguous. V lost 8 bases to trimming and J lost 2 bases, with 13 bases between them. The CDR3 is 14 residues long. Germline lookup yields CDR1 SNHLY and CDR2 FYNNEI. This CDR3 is CASFVGSAYNEQFF. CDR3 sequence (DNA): TGTGCCAGCTTTGTGGGTTCCGCCTACAATGAGCAGTTCTTC.

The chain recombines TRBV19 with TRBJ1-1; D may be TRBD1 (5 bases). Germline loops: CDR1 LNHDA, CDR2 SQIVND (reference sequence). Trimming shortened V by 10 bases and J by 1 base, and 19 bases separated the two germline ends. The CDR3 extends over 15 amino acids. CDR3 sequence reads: CATLTQARGNTEAFF. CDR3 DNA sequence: TGTGCCACCCTGACCCAGGCGAGGGGGAACACTGAAGCTTTCTTT. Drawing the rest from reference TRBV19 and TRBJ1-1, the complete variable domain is DGGITQSPKYLFRKEGQNVTLSCEQNLNHDAMYWYRQDPGQGLRLIYYSQIVNDFQKGDIAEGYSVSREKKESFPLTVTSAQKNPTAFYLCATLTQARGNTEAFFGQGTRLTVV.

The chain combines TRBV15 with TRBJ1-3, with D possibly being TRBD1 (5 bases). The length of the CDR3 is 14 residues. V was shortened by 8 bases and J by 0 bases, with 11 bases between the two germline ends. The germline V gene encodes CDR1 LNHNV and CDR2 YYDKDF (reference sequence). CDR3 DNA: TGTGCCACCGGGACGGAATTCTCTGGAAACACCATATATTTT. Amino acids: CATGTEFSGNTIYF.

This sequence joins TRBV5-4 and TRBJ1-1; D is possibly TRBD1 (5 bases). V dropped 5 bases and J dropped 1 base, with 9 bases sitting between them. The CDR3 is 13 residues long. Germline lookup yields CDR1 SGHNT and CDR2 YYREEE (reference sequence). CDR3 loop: CASSYDRNTEAFF. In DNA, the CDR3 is TGTGCCAGCAGTTACGACAGGAACACTGAAGCTTTCTTT.

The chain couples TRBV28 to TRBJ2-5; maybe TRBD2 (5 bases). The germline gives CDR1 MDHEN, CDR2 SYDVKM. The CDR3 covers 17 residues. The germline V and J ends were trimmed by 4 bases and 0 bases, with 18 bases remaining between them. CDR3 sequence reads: CASSSPGGAENQETQYF. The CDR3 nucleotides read TGTGCCAGCAGTTCCCCTGGTGGAGCGGAGAACCAAGAGACCCAGTACTTC.

CDR3 protein: CATSRDNAYTEAFF. The CDR3 bases are TGTGCCACCAGCAGAGATAATGCTTACACTGAAGCTTTCTTT. The chain carries TRBV15 and TRBJ1-1; D unresolved. CDR1 and CDR2 from the germline V gene are LNHNV and YYDKDF (reference sequence). V was cut by 0 bases and J by 3 bases, with 8 bases left in between. This CDR3 is built from 14 residues.

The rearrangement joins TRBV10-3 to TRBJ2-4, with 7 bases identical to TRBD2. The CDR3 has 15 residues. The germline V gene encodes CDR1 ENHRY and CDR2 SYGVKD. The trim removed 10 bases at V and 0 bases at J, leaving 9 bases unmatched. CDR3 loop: CANLPGGGAKNIQYF. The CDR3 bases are TGTGCCAACCTCCCGGGCGGGGGAGCCAAAAACATTCAGTACTTC.

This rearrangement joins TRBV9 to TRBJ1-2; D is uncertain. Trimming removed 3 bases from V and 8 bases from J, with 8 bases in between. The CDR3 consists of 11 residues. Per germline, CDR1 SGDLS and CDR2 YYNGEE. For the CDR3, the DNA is TGTGCCAGCAGCGGGCAGTGGGGCTACACCTTC. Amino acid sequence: CASSGQWGYTF.

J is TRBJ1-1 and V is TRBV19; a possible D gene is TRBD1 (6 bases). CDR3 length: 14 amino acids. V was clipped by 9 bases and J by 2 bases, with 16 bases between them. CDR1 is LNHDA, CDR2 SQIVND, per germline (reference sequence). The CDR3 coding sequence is TGTGCCAGCAGACATGGGACATCCAACACTGAAGCTTTCTTT. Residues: CASRHGTSNTEAFF.

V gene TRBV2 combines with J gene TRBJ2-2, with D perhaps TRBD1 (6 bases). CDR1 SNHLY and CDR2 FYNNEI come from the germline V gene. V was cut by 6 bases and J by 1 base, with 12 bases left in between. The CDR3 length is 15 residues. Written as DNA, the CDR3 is TGTGCCAGCAGGGGACAAGGACGGAACACCGGGGAGCTGTTTTTT. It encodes CASRGQGRNTGELFF.

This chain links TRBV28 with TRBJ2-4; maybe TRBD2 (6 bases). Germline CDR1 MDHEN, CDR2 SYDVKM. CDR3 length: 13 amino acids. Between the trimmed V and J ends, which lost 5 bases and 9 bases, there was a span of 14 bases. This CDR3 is CASSGNGRGIQYF. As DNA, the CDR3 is TGTGCCAGCAGTGGCAACGGGAGAGGCATTCAGTACTTC. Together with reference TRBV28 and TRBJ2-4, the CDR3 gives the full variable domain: DVKVTQSSRYLVKRTGEKVFLECVQDMDHENMFWYRQDPGLGLRLIYFSYDVKMKEKGDIPEGYSVSREKKERFSLILESASTNQTSMYLCASSGNGRGIQYFGAGTRLSVL.

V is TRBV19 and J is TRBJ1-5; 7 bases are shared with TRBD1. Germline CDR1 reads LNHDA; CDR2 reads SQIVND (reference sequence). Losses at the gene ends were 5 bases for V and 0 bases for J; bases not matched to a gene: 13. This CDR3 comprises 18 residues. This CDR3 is CASSHAGTEIYSNQPQHF. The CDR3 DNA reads TGTGCCAGTAGTCATGCCGGGACAGAGATTTATAGCAATCAGCCCCAGCATTTT.

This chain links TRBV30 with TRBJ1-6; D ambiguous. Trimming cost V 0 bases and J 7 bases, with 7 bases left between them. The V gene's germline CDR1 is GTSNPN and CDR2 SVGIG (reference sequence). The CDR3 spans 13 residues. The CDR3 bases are TGTGCCTGGAGTGTCGACGGGAATTCACCCCTCCACTTT. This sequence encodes CAWSVDGNSPLHF.

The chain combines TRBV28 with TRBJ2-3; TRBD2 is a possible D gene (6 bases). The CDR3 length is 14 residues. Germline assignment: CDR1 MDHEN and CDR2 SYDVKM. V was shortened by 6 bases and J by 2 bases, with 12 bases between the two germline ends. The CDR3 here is CASRPGDHTDTQYF. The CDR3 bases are TGTGCCAGCAGGCCGGGAGACCACACAGATACGCAGTATTTT. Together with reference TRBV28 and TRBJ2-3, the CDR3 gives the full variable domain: DVKVTQSSRYLVKRTGEKVFLECVQDMDHENMFWYRQDPGLGLRLIYFSYDVKMKEKGDIPEGYSVSREKKERFSLILESASTNQTSMYLCASRPGDHTDTQYFGPGTRLTVL.

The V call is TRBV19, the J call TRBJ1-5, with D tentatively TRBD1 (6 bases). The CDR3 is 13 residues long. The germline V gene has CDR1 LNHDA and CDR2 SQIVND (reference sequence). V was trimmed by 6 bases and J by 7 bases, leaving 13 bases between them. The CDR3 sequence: CASSRGTGQPQHF. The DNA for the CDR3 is TGTGCCAGTAGCAGGGGCACGGGCCAGCCCCAGCATTTT.

The CDR3 here is CASSLPNSWTEAFF. The DNA for the CDR3 is TGTGCCAGCAGCTTGCCCAATTCGTGGACTGAAGCTTTCTTT. This chain uses TRBV5-6 with TRBJ1-1, with D uncertain. The V and J ends lost 1 base and 5 bases respectively, with 12 bases between them. This CDR3 has 14 amino acids. Germline CDR1 reads SGHDT; CDR2 reads YYEEEE.

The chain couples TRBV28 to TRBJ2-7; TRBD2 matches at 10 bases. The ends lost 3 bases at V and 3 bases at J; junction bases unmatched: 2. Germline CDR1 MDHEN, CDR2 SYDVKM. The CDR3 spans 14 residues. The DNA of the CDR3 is TGTGCCAGCAGTTTCACTAGCGGGATCTACGAGCAGTACTTC. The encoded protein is CASSFTSGIYEQYF.

The CDR3 DNA reads as TGTGCCAGCAGTTACTCGTCTCAAAATGAGCAGTTCTTC. This translates into CASSYSSQNEQFF. The V gene is TRBV6-5, the J gene TRBJ2-1; D remains unclear. CDR1 MNHEY and CDR2 SVGAGI come from the germline V gene. The CDR3 length is 13 residues. The germline V and J ends were trimmed by 0 bases and 7 bases, with 7 bases remaining between them.

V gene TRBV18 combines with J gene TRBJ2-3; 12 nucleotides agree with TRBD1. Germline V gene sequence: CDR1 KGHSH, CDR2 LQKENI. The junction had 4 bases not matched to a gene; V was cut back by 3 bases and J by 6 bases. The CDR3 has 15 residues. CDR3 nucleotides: TGTGCCAGCTCACCGGGGACAGGGGGCAAGGATACGCAGTATTTT. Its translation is CASSPGTGGKDTQYF.

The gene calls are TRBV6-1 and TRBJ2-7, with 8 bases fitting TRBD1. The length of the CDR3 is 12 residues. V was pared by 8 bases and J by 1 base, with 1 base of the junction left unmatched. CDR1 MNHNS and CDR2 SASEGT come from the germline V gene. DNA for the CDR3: TGTGCCAGCGGGGACAGGTCCTACGAGCAGTACTTC. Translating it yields CASGDRSYEQYF.

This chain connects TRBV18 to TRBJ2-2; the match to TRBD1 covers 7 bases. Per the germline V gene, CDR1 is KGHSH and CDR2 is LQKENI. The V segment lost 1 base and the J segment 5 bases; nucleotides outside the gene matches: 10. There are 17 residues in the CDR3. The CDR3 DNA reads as TGTGCCAGCTCACCACACCACGTGACAGGGTCGACCGGGGAGCTGTTTTTT. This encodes CASSPHHVTGSTGELFF.

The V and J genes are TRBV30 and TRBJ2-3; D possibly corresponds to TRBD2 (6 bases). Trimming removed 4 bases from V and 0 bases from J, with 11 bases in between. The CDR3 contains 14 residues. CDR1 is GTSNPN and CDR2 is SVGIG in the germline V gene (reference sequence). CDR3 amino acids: CAWTEGLSTDTQYF. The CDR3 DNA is TGTGCCTGGACCGAGGGACTGAGCACAGATACGCAGTATTTT. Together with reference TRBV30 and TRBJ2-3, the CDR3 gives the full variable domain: SQTIHQWPATLVQPVGSPLSLECTVEGTSNPNLYWYRQAAGRGLQLLFYSVGIGQISSEVPQNLSASRPQDRQFILSSKKLLLSDSGFYLCAWTEGLSTDTQYFGPGTRLTVL.

In DNA form, the CDR3 reads TGTGCCAGTAGAAGAGACAGGAGCTCTGGAAACACCATATATTTT. This sequence encodes CASRRDRSSGNTIYF. The rearrangement joins TRBV19 to TRBJ1-3, with D perhaps matching TRBD1 (6 bases). CDR3 length equals 15 residues. The V and J ends lost 6 bases and 0 bases respectively, with 12 bases between them. Germline assignment: CDR1 LNHDA and CDR2 SQIVND (reference sequence).

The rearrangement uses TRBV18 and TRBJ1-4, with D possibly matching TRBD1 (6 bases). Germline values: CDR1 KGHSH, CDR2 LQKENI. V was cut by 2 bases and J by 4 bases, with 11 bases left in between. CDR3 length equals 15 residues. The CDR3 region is CASSPYDRSNEKLFF. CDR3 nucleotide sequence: TGTGCCAGCTCACCATATGACAGGAGTAATGAAAAACTGTTTTTT.

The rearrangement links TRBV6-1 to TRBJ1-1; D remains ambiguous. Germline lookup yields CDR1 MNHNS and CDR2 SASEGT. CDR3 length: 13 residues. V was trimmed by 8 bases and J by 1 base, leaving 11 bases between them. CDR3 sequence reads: CASPRQTNTEAFF. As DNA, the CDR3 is TGTGCCAGCCCGCGGCAGACGAACACTGAAGCTTTCTTT.

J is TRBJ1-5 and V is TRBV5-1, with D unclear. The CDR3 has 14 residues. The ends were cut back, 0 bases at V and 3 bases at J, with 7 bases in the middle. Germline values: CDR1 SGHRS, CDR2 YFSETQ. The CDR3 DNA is TGCGCCAGCAGCTTGGCTGGGAACAATCAGCCCCAGCATTTT. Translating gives CASSLAGNNQPQHF.